Given below is one TCR beta chain in context. The antigen is unknown. PCR used 60 Vbeta primers and 13 Jbeta primers. The data were produced by immunoSEQ multiplex PCR, yet TCRdb's version contains in-frame clones alone and is incomplete. This table holds roughly 110,000 clones, 75% to 80% found once. These data belong to a study of cytomegalovirus exposure and HLA in healthy donors. The study, taken as a whole, reports: Roughly uniform sequencing depth across donors was assumed, possibly incorrectly.

Trimming removed 0 bases from V and 6 bases from J; junction bases left unmatched: 3. This CDR3 is built from 16 residues. CDR1 and CDR2 (germline): MNHEY, SVGAGI. The sequencing input was PBMCs. The receptor was isolated from a middle-aged woman in good health and CMV-seropositive. The rearrangement uses TRBV6-5 and TRBJ2-1; 12 bases map to TRBD2. This chain's CDR3 is CASSYSVLAGGNEQFF. The CDR3 DNA reads TGTGCCAGCAGTTACTCGGTACTAGCGGGGGGCAATGAGCAGTTCTTC.